The 5 T cell receptor beta chains reported below all come from one sample, sequenced in a study of Ad26.COV2.S vaccination and SARS-CoV-2 variants listed by TCRdb under 2021. Library creation used the immunoSEQ multiplex PCR assay. TCRdb holds this immuneACCESS table with in-frame rearrangements only. Some clones are missing; in checked studies, unresolved V genes explain under half, and the rest has no known cause. This sample gives about 350,000 clones in total; 92% of them show up just once. The ten largest clonotypes hold roughly 3.9% of the sample. The time point label of this sample denotes: individuals recovered from natural SARS-CoV-2 infection. Sequenced material: peripheral blood, taken after recovery from COVID-19. Every receptor here comes from a human donor who had recovered from COVID-19.

This chain connects TRBV7-9 to TRBJ2-7; D possibly matches TRBD1 or TRBD2 (5 bases each). CDR3 length: 16 residues. Germline lookup yields CDR1 SEHNR and CDR2 FQNEAQ (reference sequence). Deletions cut 2 bases from V and 7 bases from J, with 21 bases between. CDR3 in amino acids: CASSLSLTGPSGEQYF. CDR3 DNA: TGTGCCAGCAGCTTATCTCTGACGGGACCCTCAGGGGAGCAGTACTTC. The whole variable domain, remainder taken from reference TRBV7-9 and TRBJ2-7, is DTGVSQNPRHKITKRGQNVTFRCDPISEHNRLYWYRQTLGQGPEFLTYFQNEAQLEKSRLLSDRFSAERPKGSFSTLEIQRTEQGDSAMYLCASSLSLTGPSGEQYFGPGTRLTVT.

The chain links TRBV10-2 to TRBJ1-2; 7 bases align to TRBD1. This CDR3 has 17 amino acids. Germline loops: CDR1 WSHSY, CDR2 SAAADI. The junction had 8 bases not matched to a gene; V was cut back by 0 bases and J by 1 base. CDR3 nucleotides: TGCGCCAGCAGTGAGTCTGTTTATGGGACAGTTAACTATGGCTACACCTTC. Protein: CASSESVYGTVNYGYTF.

This rearrangement joins TRBV28 to TRBJ1-5; the D gene is possibly TRBD1 (5 bases). This CDR3 comprises 15 residues. Germline V CDR1 and CDR2: MDHEN, SYDVKM. The germline V and J ends were trimmed by 4 bases and 3 bases, with 13 bases remaining between them. CDR3 DNA: TGTGCCAGCAGTTCACCCGCGGGGCCCAATCAGCCCCAGCATTTT. Translating it yields CASSSPAGPNQPQHF.

V usage is TRBV7-2 and J usage is TRBJ2-5; 7 bases map to TRBD2. The trim removed 2 bases at V and 5 bases at J, leaving 11 bases unmatched. The germline V gene has CDR1 SGHTA and CDR2 FQGNSA. The CDR3 spans 16 residues. The DNA of the CDR3 is TGTGCCAGCAGCTTATCGTCACTAGCGTCTCGGGAGACCCAGTACTTC. Translation: CASSLSSLASRETQYF.

Regarding this clone: This sample includes further DNA sequences coding for the same CDR3. The chain couples TRBV4-3 to TRBJ2-7; a weak D match, TRBD2 (6 bases). V gave up 1 base and J gave up 0 bases, with 10 bases separating them. CDR3 size: 15 residues. The V gene's germline CDR1 is LGHNA and CDR2 YSLEER. Here the CDR3 DNA reads TGCGCCAGCAGCCAAGGTGCCGGGGGCTCCTACGAGCAGTACTTC. It specifies CASSQGAGGSYEQYF.